This T cell receptor (beta chain) was retrieved from a study of T cell responses to AZD1222 COVID-19 vaccine. General study findings and limits: Spike-specific TCR depth and breadth grew after two AZD1222 doses.

V dropped 1 base and J dropped 10 bases, with 12 bases sitting between them. Germline V gene lookup returns CDR1 SGHNT and CDR2 YENEEA. The CDR3 runs to 13 residues. To note about this clone: Its antigen is undetermined.

Clones were sequenced by immunoSEQ multiplex PCR, and TCRdb holds only the in-frame ones, with some missing. The sample comprises around 150,000 clones, around 92% of which are singletons, and approximately 1.5% rests with the top ten. This TCR derives from an adult in good health. Sequences were derived from peripheral blood, sampled on day 0 of AZD1222 vaccination. This chain links TRBV11-3 with TRBJ2-3; D call uncertain. The CDR3 loop reads CASSLGVYEPQYF. The CDR3 nucleotides are TGTGCCAGCAGCTTAGGGGTATACGAGCCGCAGTATTTT.